These 3 T cell receptor beta chains originate from one sample sequenced in a study of T cells in localized non-small cell lung cancer. Sequencing was performed with immunoSEQ multiplex PCR; in TCRdb, only in-frame clones are kept and a portion is missing. The data contain 31,000 or so clones, over 75% of them seen just once; the ten biggest clones take up roughly a sixth. The material sequenced was peripheral blood, taken before any cancer treatment. These receptors originate from a male donor aged 60 or over with stage III squamous cell lung carcinoma.

The chain is built from TRBV6-6 and TRBJ1-2; D uncertain. The CDR3 loop spans 15 amino acids. From germline, CDR1 is MNHNY and CDR2 SVGAGI (reference sequence). V was shortened by 0 bases and J by 6 bases, with 14 bases between the two germline ends. This chain's CDR3 is CASSYSVRVEHGYTF. The CDR3 region has the DNA TGTGCCAGCAGTTACTCAGTGAGGGTTGAGCATGGCTACACCTTC.

The chain uses TRBV2 and TRBJ2-3; TRBD2 agrees at 8 bases. CDR1 and CDR2 from the germline V gene are SNHLY and FYNNEI. V gave up 6 bases and J gave up 0 bases; unmatched junction bases: 8. This CDR3 has 16 residues. CDR3 protein: CASRGERERSTDTQYF. DNA for the CDR3: TGTGCCAGCAGGGGAGAGCGGGAGCGCAGCACAGATACGCAGTATTTT.

The chain links TRBV6-5 to TRBJ1-1; 9 bases agree with TRBD1. The junction had 10 bases not matched to a gene; V was cut back by 6 bases and J by 5 bases. Germline lookup yields CDR1 MNHEY and CDR2 SVGAGI. The CDR3 has 15 residues. DNA of the CDR3: TGTGCCAGCAGGTTAAACAGGGGGCGCGGAACTGAAGCTTTCTTT. Its translation: CASRLNRGRGTEAFF.